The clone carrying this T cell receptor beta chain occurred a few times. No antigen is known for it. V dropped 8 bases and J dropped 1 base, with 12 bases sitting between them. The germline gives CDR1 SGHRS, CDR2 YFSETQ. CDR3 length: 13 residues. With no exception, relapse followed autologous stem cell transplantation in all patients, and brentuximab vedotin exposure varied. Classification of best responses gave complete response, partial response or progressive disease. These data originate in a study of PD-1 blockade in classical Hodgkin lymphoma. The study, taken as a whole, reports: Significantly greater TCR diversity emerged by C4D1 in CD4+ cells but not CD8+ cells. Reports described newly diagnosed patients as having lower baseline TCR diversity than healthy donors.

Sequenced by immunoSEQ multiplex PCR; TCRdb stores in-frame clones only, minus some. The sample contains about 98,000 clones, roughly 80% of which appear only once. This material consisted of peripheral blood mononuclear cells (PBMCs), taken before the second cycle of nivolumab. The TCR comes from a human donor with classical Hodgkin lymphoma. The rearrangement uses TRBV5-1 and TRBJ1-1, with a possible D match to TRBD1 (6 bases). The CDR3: CASVGQPNTEAFF. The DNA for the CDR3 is TGCGCCAGTGTAGGACAGCCGAACACTGAAGCTTTCTTT.